The 11 T cell receptor beta chains reported below all come from one sample, sequenced in a study of Graves' ophthalmopathy and Graves' hyperthyroidism. Beta-chain TCR CDR3 regions were amplified from RNA transcripts. The workflow started with a first-round RT-PCR run with HTBI primers and then moved on to a second-round multiplex PCR. In TCRdb, the multiplex PCR reads were re-called with MiXCR into one record per CDR3 protein. In the table there are about 210,000 distinct CDR3 sequences, around 28% of which are singletons. The specimen was peripheral blood. The source of these receptors is a middle-aged man with Graves' ophthalmopathy.

This clonotype has ten or more counts. The CDR3 nucleotides are TGTGCCAGCAGTTCGACTAGCGGGAGGACCGGGGAGCTGTTTTTT. Translation: CASSSTSGRTGELFF. The gene calls are TRBV12-3 or TRBV12-4 and TRBJ2-2, with 13 bases identical to TRBD2. This CDR3 is 15 amino acids long. The J segment lost 5 bases and the V segment lost 4 bases, leaving 1 base of the junction unmatched.

This clonotype was seen at least ten times. This CDR3 is CASSEGEGQETQYF. The CDR3 DNA reads TGCGCCAGCAGTGAAGGGGAGGGTCAAGAGACCCAGTACTTC. The chain is built from TRBV10-1 and TRBJ2-5; 7 bases map to TRBD2. The CDR3 is made up of 14 amino acids. The germline V gene has CDR1 WNHNN and CDR2 SYGVQD (reference sequence). J was trimmed by 2 bases and V by 3 bases; bases with no gene match: 3.

This clonotype was picked up many times. The rearrangement uses TRBV12-3 or TRBV12-4 and TRBJ2-7, with 7 nucleotides matching TRBD1. This CDR3 spans 15 amino acids. The V and J ends lost 6 bases and 0 bases, in that order; junction bases with no gene match: 8. The CDR3 here is CASRAQGDSSYEQYF. The CDR3 bases are TGTGCCAGCAGAGCTCAGGGGGACAGCTCCTACGAGCAGTACTTC.

This clonotype was detected many times. This sequence joins TRBV19 and TRBJ2-5; no firm D call. The V end was cut by 8 bases, the J end by 2 bases, with 12 bases between. Germline values: CDR1 LNHDA, CDR2 SQIVND (reference sequence). The CDR3 sequence is 13 residues long. CDR3 in DNA: TGTGCCAGTTGTCGGGCAGAGCAAGAGACCCAGTACTTC. It yields the protein CASCRAEQETQYF. The whole variable domain, filled in from reference TRBV19 and TRBJ2-5, reads DGGITQSPKYLFRKEGQNVTLSCEQNLNHDAMYWYRQDPGQGLRLIYYSQIVNDFQKGDIAEGYSVSREKKESFPLTVTSAQKNPTAFYLCASCRAEQETQYFGPGTRLLVL.

The chain links TRBV19 to TRBJ1-5; 7 bases fit TRBD1. The CDR3 is made up of 15 amino acids. CDR1 is LNHDA and CDR2 is SQIVND in the germline V gene (reference sequence). DNA for the CDR3: TGTGCTACCGGGGCATGGGACAGCATCAATCAGCCCCAGCATTTT. This translates into CATGAWDSINQPQHF.

V and J are TRBV12-3 or TRBV12-4 and TRBJ2-7; no clear D. CDR3 length: 13 amino acids. With 0 bases removed from V and 6 bases from J, the gap between germline ends came to 9 bases. This CDR3 is CASSLAPAAEQYF. The DNA of the CDR3 is TGTGCCAGCAGTTTAGCTCCGGCTGCCGAGCAGTACTTC.

This clonotype was seen many times. The rearrangement links TRBV3-1 to TRBJ2-7; 7 nucleotides align to TRBD2. Per the germline V gene, CDR1 is LGHDT and CDR2 is YNNKEL (reference sequence). The J segment lost 3 bases and the V segment lost 0 bases, leaving 11 bases of the junction unmatched. This CDR3 is built from 17 residues. The CDR3 loop is CASSQDGASGYIYEQYF. The CDR3 nucleotides read TGTGCCAGCAGCCAAGACGGGGCTAGCGGCTATATCTACGAGCAGTACTTC.

This clonotype appeared many times. V usage is TRBV3-1 and J usage is TRBJ2-4; D unresolved. Germline CDR1 reads LGHDT; CDR2 reads YNNKEL (reference sequence). The ends were cut back, 1 base at V and 6 bases at J, with 10 bases in the middle. CDR3 length equals 14 residues. The CDR3: CASSQVGHLNIQYF. DNA for the CDR3: TGTGCCAGCAGCCAAGTTGGGCATTTAAACATTCAGTACTTC.

This clonotype has at least ten counts. The chain has TRBV19 and TRBJ1-4, with D unclear. The CDR3 runs to 14 residues. Trimming shortened V by 3 bases and J by 5 bases, and 10 bases separated the two germline ends. In germline, CDR1 is LNHDA, CDR2 SQIVND (reference sequence). CDR3 nucleotides: TGTGCCAGTAGTATCAGGACGAGGAATGAAAAACTGTTTTTT. Amino acid sequence: CASSIRTRNEKLFF.

The chain combines TRBV28 with TRBJ2-7, with 9 bases matching TRBD2. Losses at the gene ends were 2 bases for V and 7 bases for J; bases not matched to a gene: 9. Per the germline V gene, CDR1 is MDHEN and CDR2 is SYDVKM. The CDR3 runs 15 residues. CDR3 coding DNA: TGTGCCAGCAGTTTAGCGAGCGGGAGGAGCCTGGAGCAGTACTTC. Encoded protein: CASSLASGRSLEQYF.

In its sample, this clonotype was seen many times. The chain employs TRBV6-4 and TRBJ2-7; maybe TRBD1 (6 bases). Per the germline V gene, CDR1 is MRHNA and CDR2 is SNTAGT. This CDR3 has 17 residues. V lost 2 bases and J 0 bases, leaving 17 bases between the germline ends. The CDR3 is CASSDKGTGHNSYEQYF. DNA for the CDR3: TGTGCCAGCAGTGACAAGGGAACGGGACACAACTCCTACGAGCAGTACTTC.